These 5 T cell receptor beta chains were sequenced from one sample in a study. Via MiXCR, TCRdb re-called the 5' RACE reads, giving one row per CDR3 protein. The sample shows roughly 9,900 distinct CDR3 sequences, roughly 18% of them seen only once. Cells sorted as Tregs were CD4+, CD25+ and CD127-/low. The sequencing input was Tregs sorted from a lymph node. The receptors were gathered from a female donor with breast cancer.

The table lists this clonotype with a few counts. A much larger clone sits a single nucleotide away, making a read error possible. The chain couples TRBV5-1 to TRBJ2-1; either TRBD1 or TRBD2 may supply D (5 bases each). The germline CDR1 and CDR2 sequences are SGHRS and YFSETQ. The CDR3 is 15 residues long. CDR3 residues: CASSLGDPSYNERFF. The CDR3 region has the DNA TGCGCCAGCAGCTTGGGGGACCCCTCCTACAATGAGCGGTTCTTC.

By share, this clonotype counts as medium-sized. The chain recombines TRBV5-1 with TRBJ2-4; TRBD1 is a possible D gene (5 bases). Trimming left V 2 bases short and J 0 bases short, with 12 bases between. CDR3 length: 16 amino acids. Germline CDR1 and CDR2: SGHRS and YFSETQ. The CDR3 bases are TGCGCCAGCAGCTTCGGACAAGATCTAGCCAAAAACATTCAGTACTTC. Residues: CASSFGQDLAKNIQYF.

There are a few counts of this clonotype. This may be a read error: a much more frequent sequence differs by one nucleotide. The CDR3 does not end in the conserved phenylalanine or tryptophan, so this is likely a read error. The CDR3 sequence: CASSPRDRDGYTV. The CDR3 nucleotides read TGTGCCAGCAGTCCCCGGGACAGGGACGGCTACACCGTC. The chain recombines TRBV28 with TRBJ1-2; 9 bases line up with TRBD1. CDR1 and CDR2 (germline): MDHEN, SYDVKM. The J segment lost 8 bases and the V segment lost 5 bases, leaving 6 bases of the junction unmatched. This CDR3 is 13 amino acids long.

Judged by abundance, this clonotype is medium-sized (0.01 to 0.1%). The J gene is TRBJ1-1, the V gene TRBV20-1; D gene uncertain. The germline V and J ends were trimmed by 3 bases and 2 bases, with 16 bases remaining between them. This CDR3 is built from 15 residues. Germline V gene lookup returns CDR1 DFQATT and CDR2 SNEGSKA (reference sequence). The CDR3 DNA reads TGCAGTGCTAGGGACCCAGACCGGGGAAACACTGAAGCTTTCTTT. This gives the protein CSARDPDRGNTEAFF.

This chain links TRBV12-3 or TRBV12-4 with TRBJ1-1; 11 bases are a match to TRBD1. V gave up 8 bases and J gave up 5 bases; unmatched junction bases: 1. The CDR3 loop spans 12 amino acids. The CDR3 DNA follows: TGTGCCAGCGGGACAGGGGGAACTGAAGCTTTCTTT. Encoded protein: CASGTGGTEAFF.